The 21 T cell receptor beta chains reported below all come from one sample, sequenced in a study of Graves' ophthalmopathy and Graves' hyperthyroidism. Researchers took RNA transcripts and amplified TCR beta CDR3 regions from them. The first round was an RT-PCR with HTBI primers, and the second round was a multiplex PCR. Each CDR3 protein gets one entry after TCRdb re-called the multiplex PCR reads with MiXCR. The sample lists 300,000 or so distinct CDR3 sequences, roughly 15% occurring once. The sequencing input was peripheral blood. All receptors come from an adult man with Graves' ophthalmopathy.

This clonotype was seen repeatedly, ten times or more. The V gene is TRBV25-1, the J gene TRBJ1-6; 8 bases agree with TRBD1. Germline CDR1 reads MGHDK; CDR2 reads SYGVNS. J lost 3 bases, V lost 5 bases, and 3 bases had no gene match. The CDR3 consists of 15 residues. Here the CDR3 DNA reads TGTGCCAGCAGTCCAGGGGGCTTCTATAATTCACCCCTCCACTTT. Its translation: CASSPGGFYNSPLHF.

The sample holds many counts of this clonotype. The J gene is TRBJ2-5, the V gene TRBV7-2; D unresolved. Germline-derived CDR1 and CDR2 are SGHTA and FQGNSA. V lost 1 base and J lost 5, with 11 bases in between. The CDR3 runs to 14 residues. The CDR3 here is CASSLVGSKETQYF. The CDR3 bases are TGTGCCAGCAGCTTAGTAGGATCCAAGGAGACCCAGTACTTC.

This clonotype appeared many times. The V call is TRBV29-1, the J call TRBJ1-2; TRBD1 matches 8 bases. Germline loops: CDR1 SQVTM, CDR2 ANQGSEA. The CDR3 has 14 amino acids. Unmatched junction bases numbered 5, after V lost 1 base and J lost 4 bases. This chain's CDR3 is CSVEGTDRGYGYTF. In nucleotides, the CDR3 is TGCAGCGTTGAAGGCACAGACAGGGGCTATGGCTACACCTTC.

In its sample, this clonotype was seen a few times. The chain recombines TRBV4-3 with TRBJ1-3; D ambiguous. Trimming cost V 1 base and J 4 bases, with 5 bases left between them. CDR3 length: 13 amino acids. CDR1 is LGHNA, CDR2 YSLEER, per germline. CDR3 bases: TGCGCCAGCAGCCAAGCTATGGGAAACACCATATATTTT. The encoded protein is CASSQAMGNTIYF.

This clonotype was counted at least ten times. The gene calls are TRBV7-9 and TRBJ1-1; D unresolved. V dropped 5 bases and J dropped 7 bases, with 5 bases sitting between them. The CDR3 has 10 amino acids. CDR1 SEHNR and CDR2 FQNEAQ come from the germline V gene (reference sequence). CDR3 in amino acids: CASSHGEAFF. As DNA, the CDR3 is TGTGCCAGCAGCCATGGTGAAGCTTTCTTT.

The CDR3: CASSPGKGFTRRGSYEQYF. Written as DNA, the CDR3 is TGTGCCAGCAGCCCAGGAAAGGGATTTACAAGGAGGGGCTCCTACGAGCAGTACTTC. The rearrangement joins TRBV3-1 to TRBJ2-7, with D possibly matching TRBD2 (6 bases). The V gene lost 4 bases and the J gene lost 0 bases, with 25 bases spanning the gap. This CDR3 has 19 amino acids. CDR1 and CDR2 (germline): LGHDT, YNNKEL (reference sequence).

This clonotype came up many times. The chain couples TRBV4-2 to TRBJ1-3; 7 bases agree with TRBD1. V lost 6 bases and J lost 4; bases outside the gene matches: 12. This CDR3 spans 16 amino acids. Germline CDR1 reads LGHNA; CDR2 reads YNFKEQ. CDR3: CASRPDRDLAGNTIYF. CDR3 coding DNA: TGTGCCAGCAGACCCGACAGGGATTTGGCCGGAAACACCATATATTTT.

The sample holds many counts of this clonotype. The rearrangement links TRBV7-2 to TRBJ2-4, with D perhaps matching TRBD1 (6 bases). The length of the CDR3 is 14 residues. Trimming took 1 base from V and 7 from J, leaving 11 bases between them. Germline V CDR1 and CDR2: SGHTA, FQGNSA. The CDR3 sequence is CASSLGAGENIQYF. DNA for the CDR3: TGTGCCAGCAGCTTAGGTGCAGGGGAGAACATTCAGTACTTC.

This clonotype was seen at least ten times. The chain employs TRBV7-2 and TRBJ1-3, with D unclear. V was shortened by 5 bases and J by 3 bases, with 20 bases between the two germline ends. Germline CDR1 and CDR2: SGHTA and FQGNSA. This CDR3 contains 17 residues. DNA for the CDR3: TGTGCCAGCAGCCGCCTCCGGGCGGGTCCTTATGGAAACACCATATATTTT. Protein: CASSRLRAGPYGNTIYF. The full variable domain, in which reference TRBV7-2 and TRBJ1-3 provide the parts outside the CDR3, is GAGVSQSPSNKVTEKGKDVELRCDPISGHTALYWYRQSLGQGLEFLIYFQGNSAPDKSGLPSDRFSAERTGGSVSTLTIQRTQQEDSAVYLCASSRLRAGPYGNTIYFGEGSWLTVV.

At least ten counts were recorded for this clonotype. The gene calls are TRBV9 and TRBJ2-7, with D tentatively TRBD2 (6 bases). There are 14 residues in the CDR3. The V end lost 3 bases, the J end lost 6 bases, and 16 bases lay between the germline ends. Germline V lookup: CDR1 SGDLS, CDR2 YYNGEE. CDR3 amino acids: CASSELAGSAEQYF. In nucleotides, the CDR3 is TGTGCCAGCAGCGAACTAGCTGGCTCAGCCGAGCAGTACTTC.

As to this clonotype: A read error is possible here, since a much larger clone lies one base away. Here the CDR3 omits its conserved ending phenylalanine or tryptophan, so a read error is the likely source. J is TRBJ1-2 and V is TRBV29-1; D unclear. V lost 7 bases and J lost 2, with 20 bases in between. The germline gives CDR1 SQVTM, CDR2 ANQGSEA. CDR3 length: 15 residues. Here the CDR3 DNA reads TGCAGCGCCGAGGGCCCCAGGCCCATAAACTATGGCTACACCATC. This codes for CSAEGPRPINYGYTI.

This clonotype was counted many times. The chain joins TRBV19 to TRBJ2-2, with D possibly being TRBD1 (5 bases). V shed 4 bases and J shed 1 base, with 7 bases lying between them. Per germline, CDR1 LNHDA and CDR2 SQIVND (reference sequence). This CDR3 has 14 residues. The CDR3 reads CASSKTVNTGELFF. The CDR3 region has the DNA TGTGCCAGTAGTAAGACAGTGAACACCGGGGAGCTGTTTTTT. Full variable domain (rest looked up from reference TRBV19 and TRBJ2-2): DGGITQSPKYLFRKEGQNVTLSCEQNLNHDAMYWYRQDPGQGLRLIYYSQIVNDFQKGDIAEGYSVSREKKESFPLTVTSAQKNPTAFYLCASSKTVNTGELFFGEGSRLTVL.

There are many counts of this clonotype. The rearrangement joins TRBV7-3 to TRBJ2-6, with D uncertain. Germline V gene sequence: CDR1 SGHTA, CDR2 FQGTGA. CDR3 length equals 18 residues. V shed 2 bases and J shed 1 base, with 15 bases lying between them. CDR3 coding DNA: TGTGCCAGCAGCTTACCGCCCTATAGGAGTTCTGGGGCCAACGTCCTGACTTTC. This sequence encodes CASSLPPYRSSGANVLTF. Variable domain in full (rest from reference TRBV7-3 and TRBJ2-6): GAGVSQTPSNKVTEKGKYVELRCDPISGHTALYWYRQSLGQGPEFLIYFQGTGAADDSGLPNDRFFAVRPEGSVSTLKIQRTERGDSAVYLCASSLPPYRSSGANVLTFGAGSRLTVL.

This clonotype was counted many times. The J gene is TRBJ2-7, the V gene TRBV15; D perhaps matches TRBD2 (6 bases). CDR3 length: 12 amino acids. CDR1 and CDR2 (germline): LNHNV, YYDKDF (reference sequence). The ends were cut back, 9 bases at V and 3 bases at J, with 12 bases in the middle. CDR3 in DNA: TGTGCCACTGGGGGACTGAACTACGAGCAGTACTTC. Amino acid sequence: CATGGLNYEQYF.

This clonotype was found many times. The chain couples TRBV24-1 to TRBJ2-7; 8 bases align to TRBD1. In germline, CDR1 is KGHDR, CDR2 SFDVKD. The CDR3 has 15 amino acids. Germline trimming cut 5 bases from V and 2 bases from J; bases unmatched to any gene: 7. The CDR3 nucleotides are TGTGCCACCAGTGGAGAGACAGGGGCAACCTACGAGCAGTACTTC. Its translation is CATSGETGATYEQYF.

This clonotype has a count of ten or more. The rearrangement links TRBV19 to TRBJ1-2; D uncertain. Germline-derived CDR1 and CDR2 are LNHDA and SQIVND (reference sequence). CDR3 length: 12 amino acids. V was clipped by 4 bases and J by 8 bases, with 11 bases between them. CDR3 protein: CASSTQLGGYTF. CDR3 in DNA: TGTGCCAGTAGTACCCAGCTGGGCGGCTACACCTTC.

The J gene is TRBJ1-2, the V gene TRBV11-2; 8 bases align to TRBD1. V shed 6 bases and J 4 bases; nucleotides not matched to a gene: 13. The length of the CDR3 is 16 residues. In germline, CDR1 is SGHAT, CDR2 FQNNGV. CDR3 coding DNA: TGTGCCAGCAGTCCAGAAACGACAGGGGCGTTCTATGGCTACACCTTC. Residues: CASSPETTGAFYGYTF.

Notes on this clonotype: A read error is possible here, since a much larger clone lies one base away. The V call is TRBV29-1, the J call TRBJ2-5; maybe TRBD2 (6 bases). Germline CDR1 and CDR2: SQVTM and ANQGSEA. This CDR3 has 13 residues. The CDR3 is CSVKGLYQETQCF. Here the CDR3 DNA reads TGCAGCGTCAAAGGACTATACCAAGAGACCCAGTGCTTC.

In its sample, this clonotype was seen many times. V and J are TRBV2 and TRBJ2-2, with D perhaps matching TRBD2 (6 bases). This CDR3 is built from 14 residues. V shed 3 bases and J shed 6 bases, with 11 bases lying between them. Looked up from germline, CDR1 is SNHLY and CDR2 is FYNNEI. The CDR3 DNA reads TGTGCCAGCAGTGACCCAAGGAGGGCCGGGGAGCTGTTTTTT. It specifies CASSDPRRAGELFF.

This clonotype was counted ten times or more. The gene calls are TRBV30 and TRBJ2-7; tentatively, D is TRBD2 (5 bases). Germline V gene lookup returns CDR1 GTSNPN and CDR2 SVGIG (reference sequence). V was shortened by 5 bases and J by 2 bases, with 10 bases between the two germline ends. This CDR3 has 12 residues. This CDR3 reads CAWALATYEQYF. The CDR3 bases are TGTGCCTGGGCTTTAGCGACCTACGAGCAGTACTTC.

This clonotype was recorded many times. The V call is TRBV30, the J call TRBJ2-7, with D unclear. CDR3 length equals 15 residues. V shed 3 bases and J shed 0 bases, with 15 bases lying between them. The germline V gene encodes CDR1 GTSNPN and CDR2 SVGIG (reference sequence). The CDR3 bases are TGTGCCTGGAGATTCAAGGCGGACGGCTCCTACGAGCAGTACTTC. This encodes CAWRFKADGSYEQYF.